Below are 9 T cell receptor beta chains sequenced from a single sample in a study of read filtering for tumor transcriptome and immune sequencing. The library was built from roughly 400 ng RNA with molecular barcoded adaptors for alpha/delta and beta/gamma chains. TCRdb reprocessed the reads via MiXCR and lists one record per CDR3 protein. The sample has tens of thousands of distinct CDR3 sequences, 15% to 25% seen once. The sequencing input was a population of CD138-negative cells sorted from bone marrow. These receptors were taken from a donor over 35 with multiple myeloma.

This clonotype was seen many times. CDR3 bases: TGTGCCAGCAGCTTGAGTGGACCCAACACTGAAGCTTTCTTT. Its protein product is CASSLSGPNTEAFF. This sequence joins TRBV7-3 and TRBJ1-1; D is unclear. Trimming shortened V by 3 bases and J by 2 bases, and 10 bases separated the two germline ends. The CDR3 has 14 amino acids. CDR1 is SGHTA and CDR2 is FQGTGA in the germline V gene.

The table lists this clonotype with a few counts. The CDR3 sequence: CASSTRGLANEKLFF. The CDR3 DNA reads as TGTGCCAGCAGCACCAGGGGTCTAGCTAATGAAAAACTGTTTTTT. The chain is built from TRBV7-9 and TRBJ1-4; TRBD1 is a possible D gene (6 bases). Germline lookup yields CDR1 SEHNR and CDR2 FQNEAQ (reference sequence). The germline V and J ends were trimmed by 5 bases and 3 bases, with 13 bases remaining between them. This CDR3 comprises 15 residues.

The chain has TRBV3-1 and TRBJ2-6, with a tentative D call TRBD2 (6 bases). Germline CDR1 and CDR2: LGHDT and YNNKEL (reference sequence). V shed 7 bases and J shed 0 bases, with 16 bases lying between them. The CDR3 length is 17 residues. The CDR3 is CASIHRTIISGANVLTF. The CDR3 DNA sequence: TGTGCCAGCATCCATCGGACTATAATCTCTGGGGCCAACGTCCTGACTTTC.

This clonotype was seen a handful of times. The rearrangement links TRBV7-9 to TRBJ2-1; 9 bases fit TRBD1. The germline V gene encodes CDR1 SEHNR and CDR2 FQNEAQ (reference sequence). The CDR3 totals 18 residues. Germline trimming cut 5 bases from V and 7 bases from J; bases unmatched to any gene: 18. CDR3 coding DNA: TGTGCCAGCAGCGTCCGCGGACAGGGGTTTGCGGGACGGAATGAGCAGTTCTTC. Translated, it gives CASSVRGQGFAGRNEQFF.

V gene TRBV11-3 combines with J gene TRBJ2-3, with TRBD1 identical over 7 bases. There are 16 residues in the CDR3. Trimming took 5 bases from V and 10 from J; bases not matched to a gene: 18. Germline lookup yields CDR1 SGHNT and CDR2 YENEEA. The CDR3 bases are TGTGCCAGCAGCCACTACAGGGGACCCACCCGGACAGCGCAGTATTTT. It specifies CASSHYRGPTRTAQYF. Supplemented by reference TRBV11-3 and TRBJ2-3, the full variable domain reads EAGVVQSPRYKIIEKKQPVAFWCNPISGHNTLYWYLQNLGQGPELLIRYENEEAVDDSQLPKDRFSAERLKGVDSTLKIQPAELGDSAVYLCASSHYRGPTRTAQYFGPGTRLTVL.

Comment on this clonotype: A read error may explain this, as a much larger clone is one base away. The chain links TRBV7-6 to TRBJ2-5; D unclear. The germline CDR1 and CDR2 sequences are SGHVS and FNYEAQ. This CDR3 region has 11 residues. In nucleotides, the CDR3 is TGTGCCAGCAGCATAGAAGAGACCCTGTACTTC. Protein sequence: CASSIEETLYF.

With respect to this clonotype: Germline is not matched at one junction end, which may reflect a read error. V gene TRBV7-9 combines with J gene TRBJ2-1; TRBD2 matches at 9 bases. The CDR3 is 16 amino acids. Germline CDR1 and CDR2: SEHNR and FQNEAQ (reference sequence). CDR3 residues: CASSYKTSGTYNGQFF. CDR3 in DNA: TGTGCCAGCAGCTACAAGACTAGCGGAACTTACAATGGGCAGTTCTTC. Complete variable domain (other parts from reference TRBV7-9 and TRBJ2-1): DTGVSQNPRHKITKRGQNVTFRCDPISEHNRLYWYRQTLGQGPEFLTYFQNEAQLEKSRLLSDRFSAERPKGSFSTLEIQRTEQGDSAMYLCASSYKTSGTYNGQFFGPGTRLTVL.

Only one count was recorded for this clonotype. A read error is possible here, since a much larger clone lies one base away. CDR3 sequence: CAGSEDETQYF. CDR3 coding DNA: TGTGCCGGCAGTGAAGATGAGACCCAGTACTTC. V gene TRBV6-1 combines with J gene TRBJ2-5, with D uncertain. Germline CDR1 and CDR2: MNHNS and SASEGT. There are 11 residues in the CDR3.

This clonotype was detected a few times. The chain uses TRBV27 and TRBJ2-4; D is undetermined. The CDR3 is 15 residues long. Deletions cut 1 base from V and 4 bases from J, with 11 bases between. CDR1 is MNHEY, CDR2 SMNVEV, per germline (reference sequence). This chain's CDR3 is CASSLWAGGKNIQYF. CDR3 nucleotide sequence: TGTGCCAGCAGTTTATGGGCAGGTGGGAAAAACATTCAGTACTTC.